Sequencing of this T cell receptor beta chain was carried out in a study of blood T cell repertoires in COVID-19. Study-wide context: Both acute and convalescent COVID-19 samples were obtained from the United States, Italy and Spain. Sources were T cells, B-cell-depleted T cells, or PBMCs; the material itself was cDNA or gDNA.

Germline V CDR1 and CDR2: GTSNPN, SVGIG (reference sequence). The CDR3 totals 16 residues. J gave up 3 bases and V 3 bases, and 10 bases lay outside the gene matches. Original handling: Scientists estimated how many nucleated cells there were by amplifying reference gene primers. Using immunoSEQ multiplex PCR, the repertoire was profiled, and TCRdb retains in-frame clones only, with some absent. D and trimming come from the DNA, and the V and J calls and clone size come from that table. Here the sample spans about 220,000 clones, around 84% being singletons. The sequence was collected from a man between 25 and 39 years old with active or convalescent COVID-19. The V gene is TRBV30, the J gene TRBJ2-7, with TRBD2 matching over 11 bases. The sequenced sample was peripheral blood. This CDR3 reads CAWRTPAGLADYEQYF. CDR3 sequence (DNA): TGTGCCTGGAGAACCCCCGCGGGACTAGCGGACTACGAGCAGTACTTC.